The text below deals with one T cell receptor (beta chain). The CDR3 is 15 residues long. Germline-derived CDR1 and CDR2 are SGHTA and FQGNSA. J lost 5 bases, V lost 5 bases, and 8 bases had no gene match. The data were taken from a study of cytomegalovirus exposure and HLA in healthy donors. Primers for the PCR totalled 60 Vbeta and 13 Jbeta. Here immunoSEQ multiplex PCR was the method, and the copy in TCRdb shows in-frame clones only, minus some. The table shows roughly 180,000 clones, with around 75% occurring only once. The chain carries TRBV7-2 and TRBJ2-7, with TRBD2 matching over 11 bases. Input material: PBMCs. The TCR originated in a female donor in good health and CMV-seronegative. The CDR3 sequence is CASSPIAGGPHEQYF. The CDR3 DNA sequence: TGTGCCAGCAGCCCCATAGCGGGAGGGCCCCACGAGCAGTACTTC.